Shown below are 20 T cell receptor beta chains from a single sample sequenced in a study of blood T cell repertoires in COVID-19. Generated by immunoSEQ multiplex PCR, the TCRdb table keeps only in-frame clones and is missing some. The sample contains more than 150,000 clones, 78% of which appear only once. Sample: peripheral blood. The receptors here all came from a woman older than 75 with acute or convalescent COVID-19.

The V and J genes are TRBV5-8 and TRBJ1-6, with D perhaps TRBD1 (6 bases). CDR1 is SGHTS and CDR2 is YDEGEE in the germline V gene. Trimming removed 8 bases from V and 10 bases from J, with 16 bases in between. The CDR3 contains 13 residues. CDR3 loop: CASKDSLRSPLHF. CDR3 coding DNA: TGTGCCAGTAAGGACAGCCTCAGGTCACCCCTCCACTTT.

J is TRBJ1-1 and V is TRBV7-9; 8 bases align to TRBD1. The CDR3 is 14 residues long. Germline V gene data show CDR1 as SEHNR and CDR2 as FQNEAQ (reference sequence). Germline trimming cut 2 bases from V and 2 bases from J; bases unmatched to any gene: 1. CDR3 DNA sequence: TGTGCCAGCAGCTTACAGGGGGCTAACACTGAAGCTTTCTTT. This sequence encodes CASSLQGANTEAFF.

Only a few counts were recorded for this clone. The chain uses TRBV7-3 and TRBJ2-1; 7 nucleotides match TRBD2. CDR1 SGHTA and CDR2 FQGTGA come from the germline V gene. This CDR3 is 16 amino acids long. Germline trimming cut 1 base from V and 4 bases from J; bases unmatched to any gene: 7. CDR3 loop: CASSLNAGLDYNEQFF. As DNA, the CDR3 is TGTGCCAGCAGCTTAAACGCTGGACTAGATTACAATGAGCAGTTCTTC.

V is TRBV15 and J is TRBJ1-3; tentative D call: TRBD1 (6 bases). This CDR3 comprises 15 residues. Trimming cost V 1 base and J 7 bases, with 14 bases left between them. In germline, CDR1 is LNHNV, CDR2 YYDKDF (reference sequence). The DNA of the CDR3 is TGTGCCACCAGCAGAGGGGGTACAGGGAGCAACACCATATATTTT. This encodes CATSRGGTGSNTIYF.

The chain links TRBV2 to TRBJ1-5; maybe TRBD1 (6 bases). Trimming pared 1 base from V and 2 bases from J, leaving 15 bases between. This CDR3 contains 17 residues. The V gene's germline CDR1 is SNHLY and CDR2 FYNNEI. DNA of the CDR3: TGTGCCAGCAGTGAAGGAGGCAGGGGCTTCGGCAATCAGCCCCAGCATTTT. Translation gives CASSEGGRGFGNQPQHF.

The chain joins TRBV5-1 to TRBJ2-5, with 7 nucleotides matching TRBD2. Germline CDR1 SGHRS, CDR2 YFSETQ. CDR3 length: 13 amino acids. The ends lost 4 bases at V and 5 bases at J; junction bases unmatched: 5. The DNA for the CDR3 is TGCGCCAGCAGCCGGACTAGTGGTGAGACCCAGTACTTC. Translated: CASSRTSGETQYF.

This clone appeared a few times. V is TRBV3-1 (or the pseudogene TRBV3-2) and J is TRBJ2-5; D ambiguous. This CDR3 region has 15 residues. The germline V gene has CDR1 LGHDT and CDR2 YNNKEL (reference sequence). V lost 3 bases to trimming and J lost 1 base, with 12 bases between them. CDR3 nucleotide sequence: TGTGCCAGCAGCCACCTCACCCGGAGCCAAGAGACCCAGTACTTC. It is translated as CASSHLTRSQETQYF.

The J gene is TRBJ1-4, the V gene TRBV7-2; D may be TRBD1 (5 bases). The CDR3 is 16 amino acids. V lost 1 base, J lost 4 bases, and 13 bases lay in between. CDR1 is SGHTA and CDR2 is FQGNSA in the germline V gene. CDR3 amino acids: CASSLGFWGGNEKLFF. The CDR3 DNA follows: TGTGCCAGCAGCTTAGGCTTTTGGGGCGGTAATGAAAAACTGTTTTTT. The variable domain in full, completed from reference TRBV7-2 and TRBJ1-4, reads GAGVSQSPSNKVTEKGKDVELRCDPISGHTALYWYRQSLGQGLEFLIYFQGNSAPDKSGLPSDRFSAERTGGSVSTLTIQRTQQEDSAVYLCASSLGFWGGNEKLFFGSGTQLSVL.

The chain couples TRBV28 to TRBJ1-5, with 7 positions matching TRBD1. CDR1 is MDHEN and CDR2 is SYDVKM in the germline V gene. V shed 4 bases and J 4 bases; nucleotides not matched to a gene: 13. The CDR3 sequence is 17 residues long. This CDR3 reads CASSSPTGSLRNQPQHF. The CDR3 bases are TGTGCCAGCAGTTCACCGACAGGGAGTCTCAGAAATCAGCCCCAGCATTTT.

This chain joins TRBV6-1 and TRBJ2-7, with D tentatively TRBD1 (7 bases). Germline V gene lookup returns CDR1 MNHNS and CDR2 SASEGT. V shed 2 bases and J shed 3 bases, with 11 bases lying between them. This CDR3 is built from 14 residues. CDR3 sequence (DNA): TGTGCCAGCAGTGAACCAGGGGGACTCTACGAGCAGTACTTC. This sequence encodes CASSEPGGLYEQYF.

The chain recombines TRBV5-1 with TRBJ2-7; possible D gene TRBD1, 5 bases. Germline V gene lookup returns CDR1 SGHRS and CDR2 YFSETQ. The length of the CDR3 is 14 residues. Trimming took 2 bases from V and 2 from J, leaving 11 bases between them. The CDR3 loop is CASSFSGSAYEQYF. The CDR3 bases are TGCGCCAGCAGCTTTTCAGGGTCAGCCTACGAGCAGTACTTC.

This clone was seen once. The V call is TRBV27, the J call TRBJ2-6; D gene ambiguous. Germline CDR1 MNHEY, CDR2 SMNVEV (reference sequence). With 2 bases removed from V and 2 bases from J, the gap between germline ends came to 7 bases. CDR3 size: 15 residues. CDR3 bases: TGTGCCAGCAGTTTAGGCTCTGCTGGGGCCAACGTCCTGACTTTC. The encoded protein is CASSLGSAGANVLTF.

The chain uses TRBV7-5 and TRBJ1-5; the DNA was not used to check the table's D call, TRBD1. TRBV7-5 has pseudogene status. The CDR3 consists of 16 residues. The CDR3 DNA reads TGTGCCAGAAGCTCACAGGGGCTAAGAGAGGATCAGCCCCAGCATTTT. Encoded protein: CARSSQGLREDQPQHF.

The chain is built from TRBV5-1 and TRBJ1-1; 8 positions match TRBD1. This CDR3 has 15 amino acids. The germline CDR1 and CDR2 sequences are SGHRS and YFSETQ. The J segment lost 4 bases and the V segment lost 0 bases, leaving 5 bases of the junction unmatched. The DNA of the CDR3 is TGCGCCAGCAGCTTGGAAGGACAGGGAGGCACTGAAGCTTTCTTT. It is translated as CASSLEGQGGTEAFF.

The J gene is TRBJ2-3, the V gene TRBV5-4; TRBD2 aligns across 14 bases. This CDR3 comprises 16 residues. Germline CDR1 SGHNT, CDR2 YYREEE (reference sequence). V shed 6 bases and J 6 bases; nucleotides not matched to a gene: 9. CDR3 bases: TGTGCCAGCACCTCACGACTAGCGGGAGGGCCGGATACGCAGTATTTT. The encoded protein is CASTSRLAGGPDTQYF.

The V call is TRBV5-1, the J call TRBJ2-2, with TRBD1 matching 7 bases. Trimming removed 2 bases from V and 1 base from J; junction bases left unmatched: 5. From germline, CDR1 is SGHRS and CDR2 YFSETQ. CDR3 length equals 16 residues. Here the CDR3 reads CASSFSGTVNTGELFF. CDR3 bases: TGCGCCAGCAGCTTCTCCGGGACAGTGAACACCGGGGAGCTGTTTTTT.

This rearrangement joins TRBV28 to TRBJ1-2, with 8 positions matching TRBD1. After removal of 3 bases from V and 7 bases from J, the junction contained 7 bases not matched to a gene. CDR1 MDHEN and CDR2 SYDVKM come from the germline V gene. This CDR3 region has 14 residues. CDR3 coding DNA: TGTGCCAGCAGTTTTTCACCAGGGGGCGGTGGCTACACCTTC. Its translation: CASSFSPGGGGYTF.

This clone was counted between two and nine times. The rearrangement links TRBV19 to TRBJ1-2; no clear D. The ends were cut back, 7 bases at V and 0 bases at J, with 12 bases in the middle. Germline CDR1 LNHDA, CDR2 SQIVND (reference sequence). CDR3 size: 14 residues. The CDR3: CASTNRDSNYGYTF. The CDR3, as DNA: TGTGCCAGTACCAATCGAGATTCTAACTATGGCTACACCTTC.

The chain's CDR3 is CASSQSEARGSAEAFF. CDR3 DNA: TGTGCCAGCAGCCAGTCGGAGGCCAGGGGTTCTGCTGAAGCTTTCTTT. The J gene is TRBJ1-1, the V gene TRBV3-1 (or the pseudogene TRBV3-2), with D tentatively TRBD1 (6 bases). The V end lost 3 bases, the J end lost 6 bases, and 20 bases lay between the germline ends. The germline V gene has CDR1 LGHDT and CDR2 YNNKEL (reference sequence). CDR3 size: 16 residues.

This clone was counted between two and nine times. The rearrangement links TRBV28 to TRBJ1-5; 11 bases align to TRBD1. V lost 5 bases, J lost 1 base, and 7 bases stayed unmatched. Germline assignment: CDR1 MDHEN and CDR2 SYDVKM. There are 17 residues in the CDR3. The CDR3 DNA follows: TGTGCCAGCAGTCCCTACGGACAGGGGGCGAGCAATCAGCCCCAGCATTTT. Translating gives CASSPYGQGASNQPQHF.